This TCR beta chain was identified during a study of blood T cell repertoires in COVID-19. Study information: Acute and convalescent COVID-19 specimens originated in the United States, Italy and Spain. PBMCs, B-cell-depleted T cells, or T cells were the source of the cDNA or gDNA that made up the material.

CDR1 and CDR2 (germline): SQVTM, ANQGSEA. CDR3 length equals 10 residues. Generated by immunoSEQ multiplex PCR, the TCRdb table keeps only in-frame clones and is missing some. The table includes about 190,000 clones, over 75% detected once. The gene calls are TRBV29-1 and TRBJ2-3; 7 bases match TRBD2. Sequencing was done on a sample of peripheral blood. This clonotype originated in a woman aged 40 to 50 who had recovered from COVID-19. CDR3 DNA: TGCAGTTGGGAGGGAGATACGCAGTATTTT. Translating gives CSWEGDTQYF.